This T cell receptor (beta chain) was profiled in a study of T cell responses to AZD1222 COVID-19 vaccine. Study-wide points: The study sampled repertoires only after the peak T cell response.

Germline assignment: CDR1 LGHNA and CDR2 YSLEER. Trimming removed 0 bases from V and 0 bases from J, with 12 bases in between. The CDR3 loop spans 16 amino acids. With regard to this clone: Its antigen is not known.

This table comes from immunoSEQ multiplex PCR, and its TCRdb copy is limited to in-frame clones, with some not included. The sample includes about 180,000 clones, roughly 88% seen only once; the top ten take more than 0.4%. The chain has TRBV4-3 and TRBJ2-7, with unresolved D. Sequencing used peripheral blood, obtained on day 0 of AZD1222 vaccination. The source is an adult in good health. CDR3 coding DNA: TGCGCCAGCAGCCAAGATCCGGCGCTAAGCTCCTACGAGCAGTACTTC. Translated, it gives CASSQDPALSSYEQYF.